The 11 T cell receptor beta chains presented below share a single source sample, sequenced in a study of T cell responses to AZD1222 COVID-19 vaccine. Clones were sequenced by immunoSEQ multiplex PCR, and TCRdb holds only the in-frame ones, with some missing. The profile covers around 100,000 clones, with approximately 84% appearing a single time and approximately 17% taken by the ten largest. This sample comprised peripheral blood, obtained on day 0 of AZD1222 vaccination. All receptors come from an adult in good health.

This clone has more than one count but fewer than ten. CDR3 sequence reads: CASSLEMAGNEKLFF. The CDR3 DNA follows: TGTGCCAGCAGCTTAGAAATGGCCGGTAATGAAAAACTGTTTTTT. This sequence joins TRBV7-9 and TRBJ1-4, with D unresolved. V was cut by 1 base and J by 4 bases, with 10 bases left in between. Germline assignment: CDR1 SEHNR and CDR2 FQNEAQ (reference sequence). This CDR3 has 15 residues.

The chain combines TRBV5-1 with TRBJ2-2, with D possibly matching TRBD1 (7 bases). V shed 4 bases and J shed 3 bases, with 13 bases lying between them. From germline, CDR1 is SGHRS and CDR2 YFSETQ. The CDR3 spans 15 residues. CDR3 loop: CASSVTGEDTGELFF. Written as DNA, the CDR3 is TGCGCCAGCAGCGTAACAGGGGAGGACACCGGGGAGCTGTTTTTT.

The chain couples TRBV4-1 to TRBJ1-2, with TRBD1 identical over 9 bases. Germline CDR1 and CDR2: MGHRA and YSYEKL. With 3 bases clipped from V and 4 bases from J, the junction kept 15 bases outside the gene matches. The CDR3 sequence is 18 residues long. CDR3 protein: CASSQGPGQGSRSYGYTF. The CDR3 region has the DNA TGCGCCAGCAGCCAGGGTCCGGGACAGGGTAGTCGGAGCTATGGCTACACCTTC.

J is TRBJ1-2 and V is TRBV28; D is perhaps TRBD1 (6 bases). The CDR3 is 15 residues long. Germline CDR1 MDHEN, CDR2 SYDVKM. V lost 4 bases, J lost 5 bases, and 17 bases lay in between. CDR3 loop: CASSSGGGGNYGYTF. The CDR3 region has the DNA TGTGCCAGCAGTTCTGGAGGAGGGGGGAATTATGGCTACACCTTC.

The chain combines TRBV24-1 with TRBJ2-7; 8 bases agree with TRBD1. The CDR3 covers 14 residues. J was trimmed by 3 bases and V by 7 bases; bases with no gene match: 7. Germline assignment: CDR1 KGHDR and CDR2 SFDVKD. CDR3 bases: TGTGCCACCAGACCCAACAGGGGGAGCTACGAGCAGTACGTC. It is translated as CATRPNRGSYEQYV.

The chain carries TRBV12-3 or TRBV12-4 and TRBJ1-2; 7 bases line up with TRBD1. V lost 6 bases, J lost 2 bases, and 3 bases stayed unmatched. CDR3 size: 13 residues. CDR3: CASRPGQNYGYTF. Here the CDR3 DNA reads TGTGCCAGCAGACCGGGACAGAACTATGGCTACACCTTC.

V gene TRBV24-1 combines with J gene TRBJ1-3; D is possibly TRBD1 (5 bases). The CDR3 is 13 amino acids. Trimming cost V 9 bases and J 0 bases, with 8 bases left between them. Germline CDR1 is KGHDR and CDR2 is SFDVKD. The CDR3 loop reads CATGGNSGNTIYF. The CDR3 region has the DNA TGTGCCACCGGGGGGAACTCTGGAAACACCATATATTTT.

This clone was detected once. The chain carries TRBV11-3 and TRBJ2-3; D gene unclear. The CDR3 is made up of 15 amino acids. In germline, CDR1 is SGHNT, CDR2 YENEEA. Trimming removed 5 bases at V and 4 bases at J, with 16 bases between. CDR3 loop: CASSPSLGRPDTQYF. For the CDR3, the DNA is TGTGCCAGCAGCCCATCTCTCGGGCGTCCAGATACGCAGTATTTT.

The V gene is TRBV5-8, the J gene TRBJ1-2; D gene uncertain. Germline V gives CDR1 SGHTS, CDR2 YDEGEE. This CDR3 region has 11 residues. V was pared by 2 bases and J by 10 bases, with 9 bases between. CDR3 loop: CASSFRGDYTF. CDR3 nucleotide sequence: TGTGCCAGCAGCTTTCGGGGAGACTACACCTTC.

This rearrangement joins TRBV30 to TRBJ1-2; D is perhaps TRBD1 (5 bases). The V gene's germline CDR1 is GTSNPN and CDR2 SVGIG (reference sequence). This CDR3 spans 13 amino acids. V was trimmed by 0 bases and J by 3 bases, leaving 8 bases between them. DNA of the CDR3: TGTGCCTGGAGTGTACGGGGGGACTATGGCTACACCTTC. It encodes CAWSVRGDYGYTF. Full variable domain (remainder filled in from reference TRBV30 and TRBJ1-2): SQTIHQWPATLVQPVGSPLSLECTVEGTSNPNLYWYRQAAGRGLQLLFYSVGIGQISSEVPQNLSASRPQDRQFILSSKKLLLSDSGFYLCAWSVRGDYGYTFGSGTRLTVV.

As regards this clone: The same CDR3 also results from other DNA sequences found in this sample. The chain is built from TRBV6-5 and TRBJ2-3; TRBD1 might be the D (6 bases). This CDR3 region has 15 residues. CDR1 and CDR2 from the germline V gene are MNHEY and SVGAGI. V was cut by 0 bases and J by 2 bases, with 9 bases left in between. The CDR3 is CASSYSGQLTDTQYF. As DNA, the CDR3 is TGTGCCAGCAGTTACTCCGGACAGCTCACAGATACGCAGTATTTT.